These 19 T cell receptor beta chains originate from one sample sequenced in a study of vaccination effects on CD4 cells after COVID-19. After more than 8 days in culture, the CD4+ T cells were isolated. Libraries were prepared by immunoSEQ multiplex PCR; TCRdb keeps only in-frame clonotypes and omits some of them. The sample holds under 40,000 clones, about 80% seen once. Antigen specificity for these receptors is unknown. Sequenced here: CD4+ T cells from PBMCs cultured without peptide, sampled before COVID-19 vaccination. These TCRs come from a human donor who received a COVID-19 vaccine.

V usage is TRBV14 and J usage is TRBJ2-2; D call uncertain. The CDR3 contains 14 residues. V dropped 1 base and J dropped 9 bases, with 12 bases sitting between them. The germline V gene encodes CDR1 SGHDN and CDR2 FVKESK. Here the CDR3 reads CASSQARSVRELFF. For the CDR3, the DNA is TGTGCCAGCAGCCAAGCGAGAAGTGTCCGGGAGCTGTTTTTT. The variable domain in full, completed from reference TRBV14 and TRBJ2-2, reads EAGVTQFPSHSVIEKGQTVTLRCDPISGHDNLYWYRRVMGKEIKFLLHFVKESKQDESGMPNNRFLAERTGGTYSTLKVQPAELEDSGVYFCASSQARSVRELFFGEGSRLTVL.

The chain employs TRBV3-1 (or the pseudogene TRBV3-2) and TRBJ2-2; D gene unclear. The CDR3 is made up of 15 amino acids. From germline, CDR1 is LGHDT and CDR2 YNNKEL (reference sequence). Trimming pared 2 bases from V and 6 bases from J, leaving 13 bases between. CDR3 region: CASSQILYGAGELFF. In DNA, the CDR3 is TGTGCCAGCAGCCAAATACTATATGGGGCCGGGGAGCTGTTTTTT.

CDR3 in amino acids: CASSFVKQGPRPQHF. Here the CDR3 DNA reads TGTGCCAGCAGTTTCGTGAAACAGGGGCCTCGACCCCAGCATTTT. This chain joins TRBV28 and TRBJ1-5; TRBD1 matches 7 bases. The V and J ends lost 3 bases and 10 bases, in that order; junction bases with no gene match: 12. Per the germline V gene, CDR1 is MDHEN and CDR2 is SYDVKM. CDR3 length equals 15 residues.

The chain recombines TRBV4-3 with TRBJ1-1; 7 nucleotides align to TRBD1. Germline V gene lookup returns CDR1 LGHNA and CDR2 YSLEER. The CDR3 is 15 amino acids. The V gene end was trimmed by 2 bases and the J gene end by 1 base; junction bases not matched to a gene: 4. The CDR3 bases are TGCGCCAGCAGCCAACCGGGACAGCGGAACACTGAAGCTTTCTTT. Its translation: CASSQPGQRNTEAFF.

This chain connects TRBV2 to TRBJ1-2; 7 bases map to TRBD1. This CDR3 contains 14 residues. The V gene end was trimmed by 4 bases and the J gene end by 3 bases; junction bases not matched to a gene: 5. From germline, CDR1 is SNHLY and CDR2 FYNNEI. As DNA, the CDR3 is TGTGCCAGCAGTGTAGCAGGGGGTGACTATGGCTACACCTTC. Its translation is CASSVAGGDYGYTF.

The rearrangement links TRBV7-8 to TRBJ2-7; 9 bases map to TRBD1. This CDR3 is 15 amino acids long. Germline assignment: CDR1 SGHVS and CDR2 FQNEAQ. J lost 2 bases, V lost 1 base, and 3 bases had no gene match. CDR3 amino acids: CASSLGRDRAYEQYV. Here the CDR3 DNA reads TGTGCCAGCAGCTTAGGGAGGGACAGGGCCTACGAGCAGTACGTC.

V is TRBV6-6 and J is TRBJ2-7; TRBD1 matches at 8 bases. This CDR3 comprises 14 residues. After removal of 5 bases from V and 3 bases from J, the junction contained 6 bases not matched to a gene. The germline gives CDR1 MNHNY, CDR2 SVGAGI (reference sequence). CDR3 sequence (DNA): TGTGCCAGCAGTCTGACAGGGGCAGACTACGAGCAGTACGTC. This codes for CASSLTGADYEQYV.

The chain uses TRBV6-4 and TRBJ2-7; TRBD1 is a possible D gene (5 bases). The V and J ends lost 2 bases and 3 bases respectively, with 11 bases between them. The CDR3 covers 14 residues. Germline CDR1 and CDR2: MRHNA and SNTAGT. This chain's CDR3 is CASSDPAGHYEQYV. The CDR3 region has the DNA TGTGCCAGCAGTGACCCGGCAGGACACTACGAGCAGTACGTC.

The V call is TRBV18, the J call TRBJ2-1, with D possibly matching TRBD1 (5 bases). Between the trimmed V and J ends, which lost 2 bases and 0 bases, there was a span of 14 bases. CDR3 length: 17 amino acids. The V gene's germline CDR1 is KGHSH and CDR2 LQKENI. The CDR3, as DNA: TGTGCCAGCTCACCAGGTGGACATTCCAGCTCCTACAATGAGCAGTTCTTC. Translated, it gives CASSPGGHSSSYNEQFF. Filled out from reference TRBV18 and TRBJ2-1, the complete variable domain reads NAGVMQNPRHLVRRRGQEARLRCSPMKGHSHVYWYRQLPEEGLKFMVYLQKENIIDESGMPKERFSAEFPKEGPSILRIQQVVRGDSAAYFCASSPGGHSSSYNEQFFGPGTRLTVL.

The chain links TRBV6-5 to TRBJ1-2; a weak D match, TRBD1 (5 bases). V dropped 7 bases and J dropped 5 bases, with 14 bases sitting between them. CDR1 and CDR2 (germline): MNHEY, SVGAGI. The CDR3 is 13 amino acids. The DNA for the CDR3 is TGTGCCAGCAACGGGGGGTCTGGGTATGGCTACACCTTC. Translated, it gives CASNGGSGYGYTF.

The CDR3 reads CASSPQTSGTLFGTDTQYF. The DNA of the CDR3 is TGTGCCAGCAGCCCCCAGACTAGCGGGACTCTCTTCGGCACAGATACGCAGTATTTT. The gene calls are TRBV7-9 and TRBJ2-3; 11 nucleotides match TRBD2. The CDR3 extends over 19 amino acids. The junction had 14 bases not matched to a gene; V was cut back by 5 bases and J by 1 base. CDR1 and CDR2 (germline): SEHNR, FQNEAQ (reference sequence). Looking up the rest from reference TRBV7-9 and TRBJ2-3 gives the full variable domain: DTGVSQNPRHKITKRGQNVTFRCDPISEHNRLYWYRQTLGQGPEFLTYFQNEAQLEKSRLLSDRFSAERPKGSFSTLEIQRTEQGDSAMYLCASSPQTSGTLFGTDTQYFGPGTRLTVL.

The chain carries TRBV5-6 and TRBJ2-7; possible D gene TRBD1, 6 bases. This CDR3 has 13 amino acids. The V end lost 2 bases, the J end lost 5 bases, and 11 bases lay between the germline ends. Germline V gene sequence: CDR1 SGHDT, CDR2 YYEEEE. The CDR3 protein is CASSLWGLNEQYV. The CDR3 DNA is TGTGCCAGCAGCTTATGGGGGCTCAACGAGCAGTACGTC.

This clone is termed medium-sized. The chain combines TRBV7-2 with TRBJ1-5; D gene ambiguous. Trimming removed 1 base from V and 0 bases from J, with 10 bases in between. The length of the CDR3 is 16 residues. The germline V gene has CDR1 SGHTA and CDR2 FQGNSA. CDR3 region: CASSLDPAYSNQPQHF. In nucleotides, the CDR3 is TGTGCCAGCAGCTTAGACCCGGCATATAGCAATCAGCCCCAGCATTTT.

The chain couples TRBV5-1 to TRBJ1-2; D gene unclear. Trimming left V 0 bases short and J 2 bases short, with 8 bases between. CDR1 SGHRS and CDR2 YFSETQ come from the germline V gene. CDR3 length: 14 residues. CDR3 nucleotides: TGCGCCAGCAGCTTGGCCTTTGACAACTATGGCTACACCTTC. Protein sequence: CASSLAFDNYGYTF.

This chain connects TRBV6-1 to TRBJ2-1, with TRBD1 as a possible D gene (5 bases). This CDR3 is 14 amino acids long. From germline, CDR1 is MNHNS and CDR2 SASEGT. V shed 1 base and J shed 6 bases, with 10 bases lying between them. In DNA, the CDR3 is TGTGCCAGCAGTGAAGGGGGCCGCCCCAATGAGCAGTTCTTC. Protein sequence: CASSEGGRPNEQFF.

The chain joins TRBV5-8 to TRBJ2-2, with 7 bases fitting TRBD1. This CDR3 comprises 15 residues. Trimming removed 2 bases from V and 3 bases from J; junction bases left unmatched: 4. CDR1 SGHTS and CDR2 YDEGEE come from the germline V gene. The DNA of the CDR3 is TGTGCCAGCAGCTTTAACAGGGGTGACACCGGGGAGCTGTTTTTT. This encodes CASSFNRGDTGELFF.

The chain couples TRBV7-7 to TRBJ1-5, with TRBD1 identical over 9 bases. From germline, CDR1 is SSHAT and CDR2 FNYEAQ (reference sequence). The V gene end was trimmed by 11 bases and the J gene end by 2 bases; junction bases not matched to a gene: 16. The CDR3 loop spans 17 amino acids. The CDR3 is CAALVRDRVSCNQPQHF. DNA of the CDR3: TGTGCCGCCCTAGTCCGGGACAGGGTTTCTTGCAATCAGCCCCAGCATTTT.

The CDR3 protein is CAWSVKIETEAFF. CDR3 DNA: TGTGCCTGGAGTGTAAAAATTGAGACTGAAGCTTTCTTT. J is TRBJ1-1 and V is TRBV30; no clear D. Between the trimmed V and J ends, which lost 0 bases and 5 bases, there was a span of 10 bases. Germline lookup yields CDR1 GTSNPN and CDR2 SVGIG (reference sequence). This CDR3 has 13 residues.

This chain joins TRBV5-5 and TRBJ1-5, with D unclear. In germline, CDR1 is SGHKS, CDR2 YYEKEE (reference sequence). CDR3 length: 16 amino acids. The ends were cut back, 4 bases at V and 2 bases at J, with 16 bases in the middle. Here the CDR3 reads CASSQDVDIGNQPQHF. For the CDR3, the DNA is TGTGCCAGCAGCCAAGATGTAGACATAGGCAATCAGCCCCAGCATTTT. Based on the CDR3 plus reference TRBV5-5 and TRBJ1-5, the full variable domain is DAGVTQSPTHLIKTRGQQVTLRCSPISGHKSVSWYQQVLGQGPQFIFQYYEKEERGRGNFPDRFSARQFPNYSSELNVNALLLGDSALYLCASSQDVDIGNQPQHFGDGTRLSIL.